One T cell receptor (beta chain) is described in this entry. This record comes from a study of blood T cells in healthy people across ages. The use of a sample-barcoded 5' primer and a J-beta primer mix characterized a second PCR of about 6 to 11 cycles. TCRdb reprocessed the 5' RACE reads with MiXCR, giving one entry per CDR3 protein. Of around 1,000,000 distinct CDR3 sequences listed, approximately 25% are singletons. This CDR3 region has 18 residues. Between the trimmed V and J ends, which lost 6 bases and 0 bases, there was a span of 25 bases. CDR1 DFQATT and CDR2 SNEGSKA come from the germline V gene (reference sequence). Separately, the same data were catalogued under a study of T cells of mothers and their children. That report adds: Samples were obtained from a few healthy Caucasian mothers and their six children.

The chain combines TRBV20-1 with TRBJ2-3, with a tentative D call TRBD1 (6 bases). The TCR originated in a girl aged 2 to 10 in good health. Sequenced sample: blood. CDR3 in amino acids: CSAQGWILPGGSTDTQYF. DNA for the CDR3: TGCAGTGCCCAGGGGTGGATTTTACCGGGCGGTAGCACAGATACGCAGTATTTT.